The clone carrying this TCR beta chain was counted a few times. The data are from a study of identical twins' blood T cells. Germline CDR1 is SQVTM and CDR2 is ANQGSEA. The CDR3 contains 16 residues. V was clipped by 1 base and J by 1 base; unmatched bases: 5. Six healthy women, forming three identical twin pairs, donated samples. TCR cDNA libraries were made from RNA using a previously described, modified protocol. TCRdb itself ran the 5' RACE reads through MiXCR, one entry per CDR3 protein. Counted here are roughly 340,000 distinct CDR3 sequences, over 25% occurring once; the ten biggest clones make up approximately 6.6%.

The sequence was collected from a woman aged 18-49 years in good health. Input material: PBMCs. The chain has TRBV29-1 and TRBJ2-3, with 10 bases lining up with TRBD2. In DNA, the CDR3 is TGCAGCGTTGAAGGGACTAGCGGAGCGGGCACAGATACGCAGTATTTT. Protein sequence: CSVEGTSGAGTDTQYF.